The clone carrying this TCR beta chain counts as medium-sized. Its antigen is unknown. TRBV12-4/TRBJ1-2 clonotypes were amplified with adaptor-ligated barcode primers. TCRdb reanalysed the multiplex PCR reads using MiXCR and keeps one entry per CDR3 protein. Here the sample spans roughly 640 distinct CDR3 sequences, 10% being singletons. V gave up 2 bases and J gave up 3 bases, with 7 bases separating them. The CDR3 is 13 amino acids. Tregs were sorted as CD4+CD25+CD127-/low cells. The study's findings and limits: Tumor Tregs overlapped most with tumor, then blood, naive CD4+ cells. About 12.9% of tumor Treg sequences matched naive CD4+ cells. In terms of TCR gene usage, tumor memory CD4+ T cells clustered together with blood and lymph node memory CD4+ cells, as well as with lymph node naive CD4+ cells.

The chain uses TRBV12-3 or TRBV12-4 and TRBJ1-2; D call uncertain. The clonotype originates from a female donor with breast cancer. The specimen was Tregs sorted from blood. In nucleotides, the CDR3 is TGTGCCAGCAGTTTACAAGCCCACTATGGCTACACCTTC. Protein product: CASSLQAHYGYTF.